This TCR beta chain is from a study of blood T cell repertoires in COVID-19. Across the whole study: Sites in the United States, Italy and Spain provided acute and convalescent COVID-19 samples. The analysed material was cDNA or gDNA that came from T cells, B-cell-depleted T cells, or PBMCs.

V trimming: 5 bases; J trimming: 0 bases; junction bases outside the gene matches: 2. CDR3 length: 14 amino acids. CDR1 and CDR2 (germline): LNHNV, YYDKDF (reference sequence). In the original processing: Researchers report that nucleated cell counts were estimated from reference gene primer amplification. Assay: immunoSEQ multiplex PCR; the TCRdb copy retains only in-frame clones and omits some. V, J and clone size reflect that table, while D and trimming were determined from the DNA. The table includes under 350,000 clones, around 87% detected once. The V call is TRBV15, the J call TRBJ2-7; TRBD2 matches 9 bases. The sequencing sample was made of peripheral blood. The sequence was collected from a man aged 70-80 years with acute or convalescent COVID-19. In DNA form, the CDR3 reads TGTGCCACCAGCCGTAGCGGGAGCTCCTACGAGCAGTACTTC. Amino acid sequence: CATSRSGSSYEQYF.